The sequence of this T cell receptor (beta chain) was determined in a study of T-cell memory formation after mild COVID-19. Study-wide results and limits: Certain responding clones were present in pre-infection memory, suggesting participation of cross-reactive memory.

From the 5' RACE reads, TCRdb called clonotypes with MiXCR, one entry per CDR3 protein. The sample has just over 400,000 distinct CDR3 sequences; 23% are singletons. This clonotype has only a few counts. Its specificity is unknown. V shed 2 bases and J shed 9 bases, with 14 bases lying between them. Looked up from germline, CDR1 is ENHRY and CDR2 is SYGVKD. The CDR3 covers 15 residues. The specimen sequenced was PBMCs or a T cell subset sorted from them (not recorded which). The chain recombines TRBV10-3 with TRBJ1-6; no clear D. The receptor was derived from an adult woman who had mild COVID-19 (a few samples of this study predate the infection). Cell type and time point are not known. For the CDR3, the DNA is TGTGCCATCAGTGAGCCCGCCCCCAGCGCTTCACCCCTCCACTTT. It yields the protein CAISEPAPSASPLHF.